Following are 15 T cell receptor beta chains from one sample sequenced in a study of T cell responses to AZD1222 COVID-19 vaccine. Sequencing used immunoSEQ multiplex PCR; TCRdb keeps in-frame clones, though not all of them. The sample consists of nearly 110,000 clones, about 90% of them appearing once. Specimen: peripheral blood, collected 28 days after the second AZD1222 dose. These receptors were obtained from an adult who received the AZD1222 COVID-19 vaccine.

The chain links TRBV20-1 to TRBJ2-7, with D unresolved. The ends were cut back, 6 bases at V and 1 base at J, with 7 bases in the middle. The CDR3 is made up of 11 amino acids. Germline loops: CDR1 DFQATT, CDR2 SNEGSKA (reference sequence). The CDR3 loop reads CSAQRSYEQYF. For the CDR3, the DNA is TGCAGTGCCCAACGGTCCTACGAGCAGTACTTC.

This clone was counted once. The chain is built from TRBV12-5 and TRBJ1-2; D ambiguous. From germline, CDR1 is LGHNT and CDR2 FRNRAP. This CDR3 has 13 residues. V lost 5 bases and J lost 6, with 13 bases in between. The CDR3 nucleotides read TGTGCTAGTGGTCTCCCGGACTTCAATGGCTACACCTTC. Its protein is CASGLPDFNGYTF.

This chain uses TRBV4-3 with TRBJ1-6, with D perhaps TRBD1 (5 bases). V gave up 1 base and J gave up 9 bases, with 16 bases separating them. In germline, CDR1 is LGHNA, CDR2 YSLEER. The CDR3 spans 16 residues. Written as DNA, the CDR3 is TGCGCCAGCAGCCAAGCATTCTCGGGGCTCGGTTCACCCCTCCACTTT. This sequence encodes CASSQAFSGLGSPLHF.

CDR3 sequence: CASSRYRGVGEAFF. DNA of the CDR3: TGCGCCAGCAGCAGGTACAGGGGCGTCGGTGAAGCTTTCTTT. The chain combines TRBV5-1 with TRBJ1-1; 7 bases are shared with TRBD1. The V gene's germline CDR1 is SGHRS and CDR2 YFSETQ. The CDR3 is made up of 14 amino acids. Germline trimming cut 4 bases from V and 7 bases from J; bases unmatched to any gene: 10.

The V call is TRBV11-2, the J call TRBJ1-3; D is uncertain. In germline, CDR1 is SGHAT, CDR2 FQNNGV. V was shortened by 2 bases and J by 0 bases, with 5 bases between the two germline ends. This CDR3 is built from 14 residues. In nucleotides, the CDR3 is TGTGCCAGCAGCTTACATTACTCTGGAAACACCATATATTTT. Residues: CASSLHYSGNTIYF.

This clone came up once. The V and J genes are TRBV4-1 and TRBJ2-1, with TRBD1 matching 8 bases. Losses at the gene ends were 4 bases for V and 8 bases for J; bases not matched to a gene: 7. CDR1 and CDR2 from the germline V gene are MGHRA and YSYEKL. This CDR3 is 14 amino acids long. Here the CDR3 reads CASSPRDRLDEQFF. CDR3 nucleotides: TGCGCCAGCAGCCCCCGGGACAGGCTGGATGAGCAGTTCTTC.

This clone was counted once. The chain carries TRBV7-3 and TRBJ2-5; the D gene is possibly TRBD1 (7 bases). Trimming removed 5 bases at V and 2 bases at J, with 18 bases between. CDR1 is SGHTA, CDR2 FQGTGA, per germline. CDR3 size: 16 residues. The CDR3 loop is CASSPKGGAGQETQYF. The CDR3 DNA is TGTGCCAGCAGCCCAAAAGGGGGCGCGGGGCAAGAGACCCAGTACTTC.

The rearrangement joins TRBV5-4 to TRBJ1-1, with D hard to call. V was trimmed by 4 bases and J by 1 base, leaving 14 bases between them. Germline CDR1 and CDR2: SGHNT and YYREEE (reference sequence). The CDR3 sequence is 15 residues long. In DNA form, the CDR3 reads TGTGCCAGCAGCCCCGCTCGACCAGGGAACACTGAAGCTTTCTTT. It translates to CASSPARPGNTEAFF.

The rearrangement joins TRBV7-9 to TRBJ2-7; tentatively, D is TRBD1 (5 bases). The length of the CDR3 is 15 residues. Germline V gives CDR1 SEHNR, CDR2 FQNEAQ (reference sequence). Trimming took 2 bases from V and 5 from J, leaving 16 bases between them. In DNA form, the CDR3 reads TGTGCCAGCAGCTTAAGACTGACAGCGAACGACGAGCAGTACTTC. Translated: CASSLRLTANDEQYF.

The gene calls are TRBV27 and TRBJ2-1, with 7 positions matching TRBD2. This CDR3 is 12 amino acids long. CDR1 and CDR2 (germline): MNHEY, SMNVEV (reference sequence). V gave up 6 bases and J gave up 9 bases; unmatched junction bases: 5. The CDR3 sequence: CASRLGGSEQFF. The CDR3 DNA reads as TGTGCCAGCAGGTTGGGGGGGAGTGAGCAGTTCTTC.

This chain uses TRBV7-9 with TRBJ1-2; possibly TRBD1 for D (6 bases). V gave up 1 base and J gave up 4 bases, with 16 bases separating them. This CDR3 comprises 16 residues. The V gene's germline CDR1 is SEHNR and CDR2 FQNEAQ (reference sequence). The CDR3 sequence is CASSLDGQGPSYGYTF. CDR3 DNA: TGTGCCAGCAGCTTAGATGGTCAGGGGCCCTCCTATGGCTACACCTTC.

This chain joins TRBV23-1 and TRBJ1-5; D is undetermined. TRBV23-1 is an ORF; its function is uncertain. CDR3 length: 18 residues. With 2 bases removed from V and 6 bases from J, the gap between germline ends came to 23 bases. The CDR3 nucleotides read TGCGCCAGCAGTCAAGTGGGCACCTTTTTCCGCCGCCTTCAGCCCCAGCATTTT. It translates to CASSQVGTFFRRLQPQHF.

This clone was picked up many times. The chain carries TRBV11-2 and TRBJ1-4; no definite D call. Germline CDR1 and CDR2: SGHAT and FQNNGV. Trimming removed 0 bases from V and 0 bases from J, with 5 bases in between. This CDR3 is built from 15 residues. This CDR3 is CASSLDSATNEKLFF. The CDR3 nucleotides read TGTGCCAGCAGCTTAGATTCAGCAACTAATGAAAAACTGTTTTTT.

The V and J genes are TRBV4-3 and TRBJ1-3; D gene ambiguous. CDR3 length: 17 residues. Trimming shortened V by 1 base and J by 0 bases, and 13 bases separated the two germline ends. Germline V CDR1 and CDR2: LGHNA, YSLEER. The CDR3 reads CASSQGLTALSGNTIYF. The CDR3 nucleotides are TGCGCCAGCAGCCAAGGACTAACAGCTCTCTCTGGAAACACCATATATTTT.

The chain couples TRBV10-2 to TRBJ1-2, with a tentative D call TRBD1 (5 bases). CDR3 length: 13 residues. Germline V CDR1 and CDR2: WSHSY, SAAADI. Trimming left V 5 bases short and J 4 bases short, with 11 bases between. For the CDR3, the DNA is TGCGCCAGCAGTATGGACACACTCTATGGCTACACCTTC. This sequence encodes CASSMDTLYGYTF.